The 5 T cell receptor beta chains listed next were all sequenced from one sample in a study of cytomegalovirus exposure and HLA in healthy donors. PCR employed 60 Vbeta and 13 Jbeta primers. Sequenced by immunoSEQ multiplex PCR; TCRdb stores in-frame clones only, minus some. The sample yields around 100,000 clones, approximately 80% seen once. The sample comprised PBMCs. The receptors shown here come from a female donor in good health and CMV-seropositive.

V and J are TRBV28 and TRBJ1-4, with D perhaps matching TRBD1 (6 bases). The CDR3 is 16 amino acids. The germline V gene encodes CDR1 MDHEN and CDR2 SYDVKM. With 6 bases removed from V and 5 bases from J, the gap between germline ends came to 19 bases. CDR3 nucleotides: TGTGCCAGCAGCCCCGGAGGGGGGGTTAGGAATGAAAAACTGTTTTTT. Protein: CASSPGGGVRNEKLFF.

CDR3 sequence: CAISGGTSGGASDTQYF. As DNA, the CDR3 is TGTGCCATCAGTGGGGGGACTAGCGGGGGGGCCTCAGATACGCAGTATTTT. The chain couples TRBV10-3 to TRBJ2-3; 16 bases agree with TRBD2. The CDR3 spans 17 residues. The V and J ends lost 4 bases and 4 bases, in that order; junction bases with no gene match: 5. Germline CDR1 reads ENHRY; CDR2 reads SYGVKD.

The CDR3 loop reads CASTRRGVSNQPQHF. CDR3 coding DNA: TGTGCCAGTACTCGGCGGGGGGTTAGCAATCAGCCCCAGCATTTT. The chain uses TRBV19 and TRBJ1-5; perhaps TRBD1 as D (5 bases). V lost 7 bases and J lost 0, with 13 bases in between. CDR3 length equals 15 residues. The germline V gene has CDR1 LNHDA and CDR2 SQIVND (reference sequence).

The genes are TRBV29-1 and TRBJ2-1, with TRBD2 matching 7 bases. The CDR3 has 15 amino acids. Trimming at V came to 1 base and at J to 4 bases, leaving 7 bases not matched to a gene. The germline CDR1 and CDR2 sequences are SQVTM and ANQGSEA. For the CDR3, the DNA is TGCAGCGTTGAAGGGCGACTAGCCGGATACAATGAGCAGTTCTTC. The encoded protein is CSVEGRLAGYNEQFF.

The chain recombines TRBV6-1 with TRBJ2-2; 7 bases line up with TRBD2. V gave up 4 bases and J gave up 5 bases; unmatched junction bases: 13. The CDR3 totals 17 residues. Germline V CDR1 and CDR2: MNHNS, SASEGT. The CDR3 is CASSGSAGAGGTGELFF. The CDR3, as DNA: TGTGCCAGCAGTGGGAGCGCGGGAGCCGGGGGGACCGGGGAGCTGTTTTTT.